Listed below are T cell receptor beta chains from one sample, sequenced in a study of blood T cell repertoires in COVID-19. Measured with immunoSEQ multiplex PCR; TCRdb has only the in-frame clones, and not every one. The sample records about 130,000 clones, roughly 89% being singletons. Input material: PBMCs or T cells enriched from blood (not recorded which). Receptor source: a man aged 50 or older who had recovered from COVID-19. CDR3s include the opening cysteine and the closing phenylalanine or tryptophan. D genes are given only for firm matches. Part of the rows lack a size; the others show once, few, many or a class for expanded clones.

J gene	clone size	V gene	D gene	CDR3 protein	CDR3 DNA
TRBJ1-2	once	TRBV7-2	.	CASSEQVSRGYTF	TGTGCCAGCAGCGAACAGGTTTCTAGGGGCTACACCTTC
TRBJ2-1	.	TRBV12-1	.	CASSFVGLAGGCNEQFF	TGTGCCAGCAGCTTTGTGGGACTAGCGGGGGGGTGCAATGAGCAGTTCTTC
TRBJ2-1	once	TRBV25-1	TRBD2	CASRMGRGSSYNEQFF	TGTGCCAGCAGGATGGGGCGGGGGAGCTCCTACAATGAGCAGTTCTTC
TRBJ2-1	once	TRBV2	.	CASRVALSYNEQFF	TGTGCCAGCAGGGTGGCTCTCTCTTACAATGAGCAGTTCTTC
TRBJ1-5	few	TRBV18	.	CASSPWEDQPQHF	TGTGCCAGCTCACCGTGGGAGGATCAGCCCCAGCATTTT
TRBJ1-3	.	TRBV6-5	.	CASSYSTPGMGNTIYF	TGTGCCAGCAGTTACTCGACCCCAGGGATGGGAAACACCATATATTTT
TRBJ2-3	.	TRBV5-4	.	CASSLAGEDTQYF	TGTGCCAGCAGCTTGGCCGGTGAAGATACGCAGTATTTT
TRBJ1-2	few	TRBV5-1	.	CASSLGVFDYGYTF	TGCGCCAGCAGCTTGGGAGTTTTCGACTATGGCTACACCTTC
TRBJ1-6	.	TRBV7-3	.	CASSSLGHYNSPLHF	TGTGCCAGCAGCTCGCTAGGACACTATAATTCACCCCTCCACTTT
TRBJ1-5	.	TRBV6-5	.	CASTPGRGYQPQHF	TGTGCCAGCACCCCTGGTCGGGGTTATCAGCCCCAGCATTTT
TRBJ2-3	.	TRBV21-1	.	CASSKGQGTTDTQYF	TGTGCCAGCAGCAAAGGACAGGGGACCACAGATACGCAGTATTTT
TRBJ1-2	.	TRBV5-5	.	CASSPGSNYGYTF	TGTGCCAGCAGCCCGGGAAGTAACTATGGCTACACCTTC
TRBJ2-2	.	TRBV30	TRBD1	CAWSAGQGIGELFF	TGTGCCTGGAGTGCGGGACAGGGGATTGGGGAGCTGTTTTTT
TRBJ1-3	.	TRBV7-2	.	CASSLERSGNTIYF	TGTGCCAGCAGCTTAGAGCGCTCTGGAAACACCATATATTTT
TRBJ1-5	once	TRBV28	.	CASSPQGQPQHF	TGTGCCAGCAGTCCCCAGGGCCAGCCCCAGCATTTT
TRBJ1-1	.	TRBV3-1/TRBV3-2	.	CASSQAAGRTEAFF	TGTGCCAGCAGCCAAGCAGCAGGGCGAACTGAAGCTTTCTTT
TRBJ2-5	.	TRBV4-3	.	CASSQGVTPGEGETQYF	TGCGCCAGCAGCCAAGGAGTCACCCCAGGGGAGGGAGAGACCCAGTACTTC
TRBJ2-1	.	TRBV19	TRBD2	CASSIIAGWQFF	TGTGCCAGTAGTATTATAGCGGGGTGGCAGTTCTTC
TRBJ1-4	.	TRBV28	.	CASLLPSRHGEKLFF	TGTGCCAGTCTCCTACCCTCCAGACACGGTGAAAAACTGTTTTTT
TRBJ2-7	.	TRBV7-9	TRBD1	CASSSEVRTGAYEQYF	TGTGCCAGCAGCTCGGAGGTGCGGACAGGGGCCTACGAGCAGTACTTC
TRBJ1-1	.	TRBV7-3	TRBD1	CASSPGGAGTEAFF	TGTGCCAGCAGTCCAGGGGGCGCGGGCACTGAAGCTTTCTTT
TRBJ1-3	.	TRBV5-1	TRBD1	CASSSDRGADTIYF	TGCGCCAGCAGCTCGGACAGGGGTGCGGACACCATATATTTT
TRBJ1-1	.	TRBV7-2	.	CASSKDGGYTEAFF	TGTGCCAGCAGCAAAGATGGAGGATACACTGAAGCTTTCTTT
TRBJ1-2	.	TRBV5-4	.	CASSLDPGSYGYTF	TGTGCCAGCAGCTTGGATCCGGGAAGCTATGGCTACACCTTC
TRBJ2-1	.	TRBV9	.	CASSVVVGTYNEQFF	TGTGCCAGCAGCGTAGTCGTGGGCACCTACAATGAGCAGTTCTTC
TRBJ2-7	.	TRBV4-3	.	CASSQEGTSVGSYEQYF	TGCGCCAGCAGCCAAGAGGGGACATCAGTCGGCTCCTACGAGCAGTACTTC
TRBJ2-1	.	TRBV6-4	TRBD2	CASSDSRLAGVGEQFF	TGTGCCAGCAGTGACTCGAGACTAGCGGGAGTAGGGGAGCAGTTCTTC
TRBJ2-6	once	TRBV14	.	CASSPQWGANVLTF	TGTGCCAGCAGCCCGCAGTGGGGGGCCAACGTCCTGACTTTC
TRBJ2-1	.	TRBV9	TRBD1	CASSDRGEYNEQFF	TGTGCCAGCAGCGACAGGGGGGAGTACAATGAGCAGTTCTTC
TRBJ1-4	.	TRBV4-3	.	CASSQGRLASGEKLFF	TGCGCCAGCAGCCAAGGGAGGCTAGCTTCTGGTGAAAAACTGTTTTTT
TRBJ1-2	.	TRBV29-1	TRBD1	CSVVGQGAWGYTF	TGCAGCGTTGTAGGGCAGGGGGCTTGGGGCTACACCTTC
TRBJ2-7	.	TRBV5-1	.	CASSLGLLGQGLIYEQYF	TGCGCCAGCAGCTTGGGGTTATTGGGGCAGGGACTTATCTACGAGCAGTACTTC
TRBJ1-2	.	TRBV7-9	.	CASSPGSNYGYTF	TGTGCCAGCAGCCCGGGGTCCAACTATGGCTACACCTTC
TRBJ2-7	.	TRBV5-1	.	CASRGGTVTALSSYEQYF	TGCGCCAGCAGAGGGGGTACCGTGACAGCCCTCTCGTCCTACGAGCAGTACTTC
TRBJ2-3	.	TRBV28	TRBD2	CASSITGGQADTQYF	TGTGCCAGCAGTATAACGGGGGGGCAGGCAGATACGCAGTATTTT
TRBJ1-4	.	TRBV28	.	CASSRIIIRGEKLFF	TGTGCCAGCAGTCGCATCATTATCCGGGGGGAAAAACTGTTTTTT
TRBJ1-2	.	TRBV28	.	CASSLEVRGYTF	TGTGCCAGCAGTTTAGAGGTTAGAGGCTACACCTTC
TRBJ1-5	few	TRBV6-5	.	CASSYSPGGLSQPQHF	TGTGCCAGCAGTTACTCCCCGGGGGGGTTGAGTCAGCCCCAGCATTTT
TRBJ1-5	.	TRBV30	.	CAWNRESNQPQHF	TGTGCCTGGAACCGGGAGTCCAATCAGCCCCAGCATTTT
TRBJ1-2	.	TRBV12-3/TRBV12-4	TRBD1	CASSRQGSYGYTF	TGTGCCAGCAGCAGACAGGGGAGCTATGGCTACACCTTC
TRBJ1-6	.	TRBV5-1	.	CASSQTGNSPLHF	TGCGCCAGCAGCCAAACAGGGAATTCACCCCTCCACTTT
TRBJ1-2	once	TRBV24-1	TRBD1	CATSDKDRVGYTF	TGTGCCACCAGTGATAAGGACAGGGTTGGCTACACCTTC
TRBJ2-6	.	TRBV24-1	.	CATSDRAPGANVLTF	TGTGCCACCAGTGACAGGGCCCCTGGGGCCAACGTCCTGACTTTC
TRBJ2-5	.	TRBV5-1	TRBD2	CASSLATLAGIETQYF	TGCGCCAGCAGCTTGGCCACACTAGCGGGGATAGAGACCCAGTACTTC
TRBJ2-6	few	TRBV6-1	.	CASSVGGYSGANVLTF	TGTGCCAGCAGTGTAGGGGGTTACTCTGGGGCCAACGTCCTGACTTTC
TRBJ2-1	.	TRBV20-1	TRBD2	CSASAREGLDEQFF	TGCAGTGCTAGTGCGCGGGAGGGCCTCGATGAGCAGTTCTTC